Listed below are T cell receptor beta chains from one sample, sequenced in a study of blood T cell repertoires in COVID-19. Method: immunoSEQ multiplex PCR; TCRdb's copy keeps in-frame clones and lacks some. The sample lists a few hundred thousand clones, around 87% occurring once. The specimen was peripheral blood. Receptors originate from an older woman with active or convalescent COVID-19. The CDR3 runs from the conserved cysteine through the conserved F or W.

CDR3aa: CASSLEGAYSEKLFF
v_gene: TRBV5-6
j_gene: TRBJ1-4

CDR3aa: CASMESGDSLQQYF
v_gene: TRBV6-5
j_gene: TRBJ2-7

CDR3aa: CASSFPSGATGELFF
v_gene: TRBV5-4
j_gene: TRBJ2-2

CDR3aa: CASSSEMAETQYF
v_gene: TRBV2
j_gene: TRBJ2-5

CDR3aa: CASSFAGRDTGELFF
v_gene: TRBV11-2
j_gene: TRBJ2-2

CDR3aa: CASRRGLDHEQYF
v_gene: TRBV6-5
j_gene: TRBJ2-7

CDR3aa: CAISLGQDSNQPQHF
v_gene: TRBV10-3
j_gene: TRBJ1-5

CDR3aa: CASSYFQGGSYEQYF
v_gene: TRBV6-5
j_gene: TRBJ2-7

CDR3aa: CATSATGFYEQYF
v_gene: TRBV15
j_gene: TRBJ2-7

CDR3aa: CASSFGQANEKLFF
v_gene: TRBV27
j_gene: TRBJ1-4

CDR3aa: CATSDFSGGRYF
v_gene: TRBV24-1
j_gene: TRBJ2-3

CDR3aa: CASSPTGQQPQHF
v_gene: TRBV10-1
j_gene: TRBJ1-5

CDR3aa: CASSRMYRGSVF
v_gene: TRBV23-1
j_gene: TRBJ2-1

CDR3aa: CASRADGNTIYF
v_gene: TRBV19
j_gene: TRBJ1-3

CDR3aa: CASSLGTRVEEAFF
v_gene: TRBV7-9
j_gene: TRBJ1-1

CDR3aa: CASSVDRGRSPLHF
v_gene: TRBV6-6
j_gene: TRBJ1-6

CDR3aa: CASSPRGFGTEAFF
v_gene: TRBV11-2
j_gene: TRBJ1-1

CDR3aa: CASSVEGATNEKLFF
v_gene: TRBV9
j_gene: TRBJ1-4

CDR3aa: CASSLEQGWGGAYEQYF
v_gene: TRBV5-4
j_gene: TRBJ2-7

CDR3aa: CASSQDIGRDEKLFF
v_gene: TRBV3-1/TRBV3-2
j_gene: TRBJ1-4

CDR3aa: CASSITRGDTQYF
v_gene: TRBV19
j_gene: TRBJ2-3

CDR3aa: CASSRKLQGYEQYF
v_gene: TRBV14
j_gene: TRBJ2-7

CDR3aa: CASSGTSNTQYF
v_gene: TRBV3-1/TRBV3-2
j_gene: TRBJ2-3

CDR3aa: CASSYPGQGWFF
v_gene: TRBV6-5
j_gene: TRBJ2-1

CDR3aa: CASSESPFVGLAGSYGYTF
v_gene: TRBV6-4
j_gene: TRBJ1-2

CDR3aa: CASSANRVLNSPLHF
v_gene: TRBV2
j_gene: TRBJ1-6

CDR3aa: CASSYSGGNYEQYF
v_gene: TRBV27
j_gene: TRBJ2-7

CDR3aa: CSASRAGRTPYSNQPQHF
v_gene: TRBV20-1
j_gene: TRBJ1-5

CDR3aa: CASSPLGGYGYTF
v_gene: TRBV27
j_gene: TRBJ1-2

CDR3aa: CASSLEVRELSEAFF
v_gene: TRBV5-8
j_gene: TRBJ1-1

CDR3aa: CASMKQGLGYGYTF
v_gene: TRBV6-5
j_gene: TRBJ1-2

CDR3aa: CASSDPRADNTEAFF
v_gene: TRBV10-1
j_gene: TRBJ1-1

CDR3aa: CASSLGQGTEAFF
v_gene: TRBV11-2
j_gene: TRBJ1-1

CDR3aa: CASSSSTGSSYNEQFF
v_gene: TRBV5-4
j_gene: TRBJ2-1

CDR3aa: CASSRDYSYEQYF
v_gene: TRBV6-4
j_gene: TRBJ2-7

CDR3aa: CASSLLPINTEAFF
v_gene: TRBV5-8
j_gene: TRBJ1-1

CDR3aa: CSVEWVGQKPYEQYF
v_gene: TRBV29-1
j_gene: TRBJ2-7

CDR3aa: CASTEQGQSHNEQFF
v_gene: TRBV2
j_gene: TRBJ2-1

CDR3aa: CASRRTMTPTEIGNTIYF
v_gene: TRBV6-6
j_gene: TRBJ1-3

CDR3aa: CATSDLRGSLDTQYF
v_gene: TRBV24-1
j_gene: TRBJ2-5

CDR3aa: CASSLKKRLQYF
v_gene: TRBV12-3/TRBV12-4
j_gene: TRBJ2-4

CDR3aa: CASGPTGTGTYEQYF
v_gene: TRBV13
j_gene: TRBJ2-7

CDR3aa: CASSLRAGALFGELFF
v_gene: TRBV27
j_gene: TRBJ2-2